The clone carrying this TCR beta chain was seen at least ten times. Antigen specificity is unknown. One end of the junction varies from germline; a read error may be responsible. Using RNA transcripts, the TCR beta CDR3 regions were amplified. RT-PCR with HTBI primers came first, then second-round multiplex PCR. MiXCR, run by TCRdb on the multiplex PCR reads, gives a single entry per CDR3 protein. Of 600,000 to 950,000 distinct CDR3 sequences in the sample, roughly 40% were seen once. The data derive from a study of Graves' ophthalmopathy and Graves' hyperthyroidism. Study-wide results and limits: The majority of expanded thyroid clonotypes above 0.001 frequency also occurred in blood. Ophthalmopathy versus stable hyperthyroidism: 13-signature model gave 85% to 90% sensitivity, just under 82% specificity.

Other autoimmune diseases, uncontrolled infections, pregnancy or lactation excluded patients from enrollment. Diagnosis relied on clinical symptoms, serum thyroxine, TRAb, thyroid ultrasound and orbital computed tomography. Germline V gives CDR1 SEHNR, CDR2 FQNEAQ (reference sequence). This CDR3 region has 14 residues. The origin of this receptor is an adult man with Graves' ophthalmopathy. The chain carries TRBV7-9 and TRBJ1-5; D possibly corresponds to TRBD1 (5 bases). The sample was peripheral blood. This chain's CDR3 is CASSGGGGNQPQHF. Here the CDR3 DNA reads TGCGCCAGCAGTGGGGGGGGTGGCAATCAGCCCCAGCATTTT.